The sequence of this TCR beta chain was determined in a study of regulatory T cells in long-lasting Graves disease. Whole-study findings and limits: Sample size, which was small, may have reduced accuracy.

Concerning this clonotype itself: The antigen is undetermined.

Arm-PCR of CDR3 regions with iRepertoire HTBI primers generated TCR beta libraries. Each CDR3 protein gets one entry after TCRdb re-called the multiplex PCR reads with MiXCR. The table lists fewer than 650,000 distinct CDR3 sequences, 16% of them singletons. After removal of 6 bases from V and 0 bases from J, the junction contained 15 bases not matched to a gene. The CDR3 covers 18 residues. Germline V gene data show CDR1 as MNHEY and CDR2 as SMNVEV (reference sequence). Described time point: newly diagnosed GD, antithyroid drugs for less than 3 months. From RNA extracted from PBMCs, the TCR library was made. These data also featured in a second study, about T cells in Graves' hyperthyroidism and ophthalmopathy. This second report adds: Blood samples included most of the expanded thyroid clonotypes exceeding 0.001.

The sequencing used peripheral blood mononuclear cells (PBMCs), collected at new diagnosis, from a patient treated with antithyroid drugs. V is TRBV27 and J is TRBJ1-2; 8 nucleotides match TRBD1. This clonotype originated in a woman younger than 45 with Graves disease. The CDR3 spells CASRKRDRPVLANYGYTF. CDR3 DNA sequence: TGTGCCAGCAGGAAACGGGACAGGCCGGTATTAGCTAACTATGGCTACACCTTC.